Shown below are 14 T cell receptor beta chains from a single sample sequenced in a study of cytomegalovirus exposure and HLA in healthy donors (dated by TCRdb to 2016 to 2017). The method behind the library was the immunoSEQ multiplex PCR assay. TCRdb retrieved this table from immuneACCESS and kept in-frame rearrangements only. Not all clones are present; in checked studies, unresolved V genes account for under half, and no reason is known for the remainder. Present in this sample are under 200,000 clones, around 92% of which were seen just once. The ten largest clones represent about a tenth of the sample. Sequencing was carried out using PBMCs. The source is a woman in her late teens or twenties in good health and CMV-seropositive.

This rearrangement joins TRBV4-1 to TRBJ1-2; unclear D gene. V gave up 0 bases and J gave up 7 bases, with 12 bases separating them. CDR1 is MGHRA and CDR2 is YSYEKL in the germline V gene. This CDR3 region has 14 residues. The CDR3 loop is CASSQELRGSGYTF. The CDR3 DNA sequence: TGCGCCAGCAGCCAAGAATTGCGAGGGAGTGGCTACACCTTC.

This clone was recorded only once. V is TRBV6-5 and J is TRBJ2-1; 12 nucleotides agree with TRBD2. The CDR3 runs to 15 residues. Trimming at V came to 10 bases and at J to 8 bases, leaving 12 bases not matched to a gene. Germline V gives CDR1 MNHEY, CDR2 SVGAGI. CDR3 bases: TGTGCCAACTCTAGCGGGAGGGCCGAAGATCATGAGCAGTTCTTC. It is translated as CANSSGRAEDHEQFF.

The chain combines TRBV6-6 with TRBJ1-1; no clear D gene. Between the trimmed V and J ends, which lost 2 bases and 3 bases, there was a span of 10 bases. Germline CDR1 reads MNHNY; CDR2 reads SVGAGI (reference sequence). The CDR3 runs to 14 residues. This chain's CDR3 is CASSYEYPDTEAFF. The DNA for the CDR3 is TGTGCCAGCAGTTACGAGTATCCCGACACTGAAGCTTTCTTT.

The chain recombines TRBV7-9 with TRBJ2-6, with TRBD1 matching 8 bases. Germline V gene data show CDR1 as SEHNR and CDR2 as FQNEAQ (reference sequence). Trimming took 5 bases from V and 3 from J; bases not matched to a gene: 12. This CDR3 has 18 amino acids. The CDR3: CASSPGTGYGVGANVLTF. The CDR3 region has the DNA TGTGCCAGCAGCCCCGGGACAGGCTACGGGGTTGGGGCCAACGTCCTGACTTTC.

The chain has TRBV7-8 and TRBJ2-7; D is perhaps TRBD2 (5 bases). V was shortened by 6 bases and J by 6 bases, with 15 bases between the two germline ends. The CDR3 has 13 residues. The germline CDR1 and CDR2 sequences are SGHVS and FQNEAQ. The CDR3 sequence is CASRRGWVGEQYF. CDR3 sequence (DNA): TGTGCCAGCAGACGGGGATGGGTTGGCGAGCAGTACTTC.

A remark on this clone: This CDR3 is also generated by other DNA sequences in the sample. V usage is TRBV19 and J usage is TRBJ2-1; the D is unclear. Germline lookup yields CDR1 LNHDA and CDR2 SQIVND (reference sequence). V was pared by 7 bases and J by 4 bases, with 5 bases between. The CDR3 runs 11 residues. CDR3 residues: CASTRYNEQFF. The CDR3 region has the DNA TGTGCCAGTACCCGTTACAATGAGCAGTTCTTC.

The V call is TRBV29-1, the J call TRBJ1-5, with D perhaps matching TRBD1 (5 bases). Germline V gene lookup returns CDR1 SQVTM and CDR2 ANQGSEA. Trimming took 7 bases from V and 3 from J, leaving 13 bases between them. This CDR3 region has 13 residues. The CDR3 sequence is CSAGGEYNQPQHF. Written as DNA, the CDR3 is TGCAGCGCCGGGGGGGAGTACAATCAGCCCCAGCATTTT.

The V gene is TRBV5-5, the J gene TRBJ2-7; D is uncertain. The CDR3 has 15 amino acids. V lost 1 base and J 6 bases, leaving 17 bases between the germline ends. CDR1 is SGHKS and CDR2 is YYEKEE in the germline V gene (reference sequence). CDR3 in DNA: TGTGCCAGCAGCTTGTTAGTGACATATCCCACCGAGCAGTACTTC. This gives the protein CASSLLVTYPTEQYF.

This CDR3 reads CAWSVSGLAEETQYF. The CDR3 DNA reads as TGTGCCTGGAGTGTCTCGGGACTAGCGGAAGAGACCCAGTACTTC. V usage is TRBV30 and J usage is TRBJ2-5; TRBD2 aligns across 11 bases. The CDR3 consists of 15 residues. Germline trimming cut 0 bases from V and 3 bases from J; bases unmatched to any gene: 3. From germline, CDR1 is GTSNPN and CDR2 SVGIG (reference sequence).

J is TRBJ2-5 and V is TRBV28, with 10 bases matching TRBD2. The CDR3 has 16 residues. CDR1 and CDR2 from the germline V gene are MDHEN and SYDVKM. J was trimmed by 0 bases and V by 11 bases; bases with no gene match: 12. CDR3 nucleotides: TGTGCCCCCAAGGGACTTACTAGCGGGGACCAAGAGACCCAGTACTTC. Protein product: CAPKGLTSGDQETQYF.

This clone has only one observation. J is TRBJ1-1 and V is TRBV7-2; D is possibly TRBD1 (5 bases). The CDR3 covers 13 residues. V gave up 11 bases and J gave up 0 bases, with 13 bases separating them. CDR1 and CDR2 (germline): SGHTA, FQGNSA. CDR3 in amino acids: CASRPGLNTEAFF. The CDR3 DNA reads TGTGCCTCAAGGCCAGGGTTGAACACTGAAGCTTTCTTT.

V and J are TRBV4-3 and TRBJ2-1, with 12 bases aligning to TRBD2. Germline CDR1 LGHNA, CDR2 YSLEER. V was pared by 5 bases and J by 7 bases, with 12 bases of the junction left unmatched. The CDR3 is 17 amino acids. The CDR3 loop reads CASSLRTSGTETNEQFF. Here the CDR3 DNA reads TGCGCCAGCAGCTTAAGGACTAGCGGGACCGAAACAAATGAGCAGTTCTTC.

The CDR3 nucleotides are TGTGCCAGCAGTTCCCGCCGCGACGAGCAGTACTTC. Encoded protein: CASSSRRDEQYF. The chain has TRBV28 and TRBJ2-7, with unresolved D. Germline assignment: CDR1 MDHEN and CDR2 SYDVKM. Trimming shortened V by 4 bases and J by 5 bases, and 9 bases separated the two germline ends. This CDR3 is 12 amino acids long.

V gene TRBV5-1 combines with J gene TRBJ1-1; tentatively, D is TRBD1 (5 bases). Germline values: CDR1 SGHRS, CDR2 YFSETQ. Trimming took 1 base from V and 0 from J, leaving 10 bases between them. The CDR3 is 15 amino acids. The CDR3 spells CASSLSKGLNTEAFF. CDR3 in DNA: TGCGCCAGCAGCTTGTCCAAGGGGTTGAACACTGAAGCTTTCTTT.